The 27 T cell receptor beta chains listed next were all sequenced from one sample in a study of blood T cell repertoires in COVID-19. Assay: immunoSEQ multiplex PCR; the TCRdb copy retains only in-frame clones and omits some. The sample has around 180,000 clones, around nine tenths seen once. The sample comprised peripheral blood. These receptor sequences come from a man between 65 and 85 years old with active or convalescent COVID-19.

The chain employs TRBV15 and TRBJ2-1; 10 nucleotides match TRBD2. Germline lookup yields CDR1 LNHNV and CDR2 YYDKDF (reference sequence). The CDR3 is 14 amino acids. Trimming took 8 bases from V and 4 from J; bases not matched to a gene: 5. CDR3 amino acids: CATSRTSGYNEQFF. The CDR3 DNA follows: TGTGCCACCTCCCGGACTAGCGGATACAATGAGCAGTTCTTC.

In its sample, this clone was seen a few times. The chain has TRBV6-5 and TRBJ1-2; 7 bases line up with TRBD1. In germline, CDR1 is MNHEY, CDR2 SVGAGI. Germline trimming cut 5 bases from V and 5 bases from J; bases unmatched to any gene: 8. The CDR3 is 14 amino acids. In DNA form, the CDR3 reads TGTGCCAGCAGTCCCCAGGGGGGTTCGTATGGCTACACCTTC. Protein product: CASSPQGGSYGYTF.

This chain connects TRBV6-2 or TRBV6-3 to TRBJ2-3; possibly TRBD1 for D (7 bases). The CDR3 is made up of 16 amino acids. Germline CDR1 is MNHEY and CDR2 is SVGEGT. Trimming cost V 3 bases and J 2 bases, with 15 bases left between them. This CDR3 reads CASSYRRGRLTDTQYF. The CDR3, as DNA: TGTGCCAGCAGTTATCGGAGGGGGCGCCTCACAGATACGCAGTATTTT.

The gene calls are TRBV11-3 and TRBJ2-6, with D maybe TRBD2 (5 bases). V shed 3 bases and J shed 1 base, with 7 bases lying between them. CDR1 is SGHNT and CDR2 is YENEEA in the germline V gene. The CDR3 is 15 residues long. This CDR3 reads CASSFSGSGANVLTF. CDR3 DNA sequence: TGTGCCAGCAGCTTCTCGGGGTCTGGGGCCAACGTCCTGACTTTC.

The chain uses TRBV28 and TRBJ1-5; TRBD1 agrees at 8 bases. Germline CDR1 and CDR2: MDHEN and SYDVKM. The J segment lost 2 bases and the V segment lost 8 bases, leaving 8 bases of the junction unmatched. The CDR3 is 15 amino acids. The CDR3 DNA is TGTGCCAGCTCCTCACAGGGGGGACGCAATCAGCCCCAGCATTTT. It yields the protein CASSSQGGRNQPQHF.

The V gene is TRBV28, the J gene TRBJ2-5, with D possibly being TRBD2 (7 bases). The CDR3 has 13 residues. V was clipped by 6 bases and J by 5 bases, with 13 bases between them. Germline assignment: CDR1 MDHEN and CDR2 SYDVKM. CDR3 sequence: CASSRGGAETQYF. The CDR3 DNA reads TGTGCCAGCAGCCGAGGGGGGGCGGAGACCCAGTACTTC.

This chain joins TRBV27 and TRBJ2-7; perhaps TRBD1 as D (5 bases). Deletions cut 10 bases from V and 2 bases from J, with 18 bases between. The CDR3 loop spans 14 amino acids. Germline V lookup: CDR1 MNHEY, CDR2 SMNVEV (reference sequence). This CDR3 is CATSPARETYEQYF. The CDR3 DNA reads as TGTGCCACAAGCCCGGCCAGGGAAACCTACGAGCAGTACTTC.

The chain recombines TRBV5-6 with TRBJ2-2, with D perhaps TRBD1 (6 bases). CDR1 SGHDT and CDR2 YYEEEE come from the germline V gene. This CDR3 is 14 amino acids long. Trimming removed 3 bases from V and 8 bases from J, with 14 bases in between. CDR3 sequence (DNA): TGTGCCAGCAGCTCAGAGACAGGTTGGGGGGAGCTGTTTTTT. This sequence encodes CASSSETGWGELFF.

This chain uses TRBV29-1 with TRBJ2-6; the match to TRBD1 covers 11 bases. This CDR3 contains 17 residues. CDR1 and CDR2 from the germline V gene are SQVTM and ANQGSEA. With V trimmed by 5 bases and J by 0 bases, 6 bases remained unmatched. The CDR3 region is CSVSGQGATSGANVLTF. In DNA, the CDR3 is TGCAGCGTTTCCGGACAGGGGGCGACCTCTGGGGCCAACGTCCTGACTTTC.

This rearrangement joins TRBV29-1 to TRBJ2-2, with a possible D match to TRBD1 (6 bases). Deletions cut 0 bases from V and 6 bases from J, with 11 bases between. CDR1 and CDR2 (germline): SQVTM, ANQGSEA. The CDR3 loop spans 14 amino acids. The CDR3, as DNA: TGCAGCGTTGAAGATAGCAGGGGTGCCGGGGAGCTGTTTTTT. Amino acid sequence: CSVEDSRGAGELFF.

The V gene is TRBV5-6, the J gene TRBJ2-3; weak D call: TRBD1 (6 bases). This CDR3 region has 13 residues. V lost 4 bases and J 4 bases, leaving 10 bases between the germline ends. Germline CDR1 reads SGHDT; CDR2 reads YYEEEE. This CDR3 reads CASSARGADTQYF. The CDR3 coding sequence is TGTGCCAGCAGCGCCAGGGGAGCAGATACGCAGTATTTT.

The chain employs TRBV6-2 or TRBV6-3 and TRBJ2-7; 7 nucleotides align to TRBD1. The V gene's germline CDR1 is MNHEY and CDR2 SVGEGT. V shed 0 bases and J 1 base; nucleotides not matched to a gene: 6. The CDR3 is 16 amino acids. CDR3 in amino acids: CASSYSINRGSYEQYF. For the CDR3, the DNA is TGTGCCAGCAGTTACTCTATAAACAGGGGTTCCTACGAGCAGTACTTC.

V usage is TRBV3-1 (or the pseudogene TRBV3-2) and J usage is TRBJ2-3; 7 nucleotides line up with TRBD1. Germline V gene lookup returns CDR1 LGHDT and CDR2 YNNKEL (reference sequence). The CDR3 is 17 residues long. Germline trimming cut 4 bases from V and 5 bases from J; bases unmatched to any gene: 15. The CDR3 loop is CASSPKLNRDRQDTQYF. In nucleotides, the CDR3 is TGTGCCAGCAGCCCTAAATTAAACCGGGACAGACAAGATACGCAGTATTTT.

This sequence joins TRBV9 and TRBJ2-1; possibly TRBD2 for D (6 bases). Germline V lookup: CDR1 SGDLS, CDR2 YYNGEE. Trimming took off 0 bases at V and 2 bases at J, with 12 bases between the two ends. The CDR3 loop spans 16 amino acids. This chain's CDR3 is CASSVAGGTAYNEQFF. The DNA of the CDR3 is TGTGCCAGCAGCGTAGCCGGAGGGACGGCCTACAATGAGCAGTTCTTC.

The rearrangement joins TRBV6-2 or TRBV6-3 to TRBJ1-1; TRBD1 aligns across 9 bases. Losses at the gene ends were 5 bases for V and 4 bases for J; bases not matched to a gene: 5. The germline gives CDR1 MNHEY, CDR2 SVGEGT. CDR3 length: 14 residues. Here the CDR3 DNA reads TGTGCCAGCAGTCTACAGGGGGCGTTCACTGAAGCTTTCTTT. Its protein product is CASSLQGAFTEAFF.

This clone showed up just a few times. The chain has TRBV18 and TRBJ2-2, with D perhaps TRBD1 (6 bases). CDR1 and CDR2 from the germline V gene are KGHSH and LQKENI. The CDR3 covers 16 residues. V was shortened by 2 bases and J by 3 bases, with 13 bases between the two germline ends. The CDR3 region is CASSPNPTGDTGELFF. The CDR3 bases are TGTGCCAGCTCACCAAATCCGACAGGAGACACCGGGGAGCTGTTTTTT.

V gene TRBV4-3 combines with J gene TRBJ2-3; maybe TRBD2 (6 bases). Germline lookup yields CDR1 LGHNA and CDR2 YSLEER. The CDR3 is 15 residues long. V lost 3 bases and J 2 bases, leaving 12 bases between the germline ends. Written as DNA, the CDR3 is TGCGCCAGCAGCCAGGGGACTCCAGCCACAGATACGCAGTATTTT. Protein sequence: CASSQGTPATDTQYF.

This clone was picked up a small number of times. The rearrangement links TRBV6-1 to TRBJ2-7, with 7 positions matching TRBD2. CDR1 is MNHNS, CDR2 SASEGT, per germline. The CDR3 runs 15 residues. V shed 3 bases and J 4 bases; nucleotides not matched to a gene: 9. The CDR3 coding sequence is TGTGCCAGCAGTGACGGTCCGGGAGGCTTTTACGAGCAGTACTTC. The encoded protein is CASSDGPGGFYEQYF.

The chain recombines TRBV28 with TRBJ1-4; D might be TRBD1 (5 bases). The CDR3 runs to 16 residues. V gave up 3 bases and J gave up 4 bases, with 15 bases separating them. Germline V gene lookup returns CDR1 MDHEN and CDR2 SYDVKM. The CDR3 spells CASSFLPTGFNEKLFF. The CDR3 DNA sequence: TGTGCCAGCAGTTTCCTACCTACAGGTTTTAATGAAAAACTGTTTTTT.

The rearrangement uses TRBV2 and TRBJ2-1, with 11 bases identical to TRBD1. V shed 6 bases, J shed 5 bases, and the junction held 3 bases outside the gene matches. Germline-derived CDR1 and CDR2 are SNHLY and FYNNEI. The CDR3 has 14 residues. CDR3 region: CASSEDRGHNEQFF. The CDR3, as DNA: TGTGCCAGCAGCGAGGACAGGGGGCACAATGAGCAGTTCTTC.

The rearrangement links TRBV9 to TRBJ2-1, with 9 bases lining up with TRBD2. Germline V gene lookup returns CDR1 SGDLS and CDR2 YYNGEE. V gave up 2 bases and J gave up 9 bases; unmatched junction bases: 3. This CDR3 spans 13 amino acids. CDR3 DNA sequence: TGTGCCAGCAGCGTGGGGACTAGCACTGAGCAGTTCTTC. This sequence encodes CASSVGTSTEQFF.

CDR3 sequence reads: CASSPRTGPVLTF. The CDR3 bases are TGTGCCAGCAGCCCCAGGACAGGGCCGGTTCTCACCTTC. V gene TRBV28 combines with J gene TRBJ1-2; TRBD1 matches 8 bases. This CDR3 has 13 amino acids. Germline V gives CDR1 MDHEN, CDR2 SYDVKM. The trim removed 6 bases at V and 13 bases at J, leaving 13 bases unmatched.

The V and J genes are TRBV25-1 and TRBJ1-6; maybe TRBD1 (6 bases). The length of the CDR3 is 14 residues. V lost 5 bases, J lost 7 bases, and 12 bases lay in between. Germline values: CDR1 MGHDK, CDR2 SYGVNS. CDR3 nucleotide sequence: TGTGCCAGCAGTTGGACAGTGATAAATTCACCCCTCCACTTT. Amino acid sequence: CASSWTVINSPLHF.

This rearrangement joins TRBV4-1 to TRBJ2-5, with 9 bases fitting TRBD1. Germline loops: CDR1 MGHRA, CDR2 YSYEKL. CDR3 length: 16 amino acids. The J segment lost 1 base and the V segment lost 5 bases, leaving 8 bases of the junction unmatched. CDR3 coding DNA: TGCGCCAGCAGCTGGACAGGGGCCACCACCCAAGAGACCCAGTACTTC. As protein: CASSWTGATTQETQYF.

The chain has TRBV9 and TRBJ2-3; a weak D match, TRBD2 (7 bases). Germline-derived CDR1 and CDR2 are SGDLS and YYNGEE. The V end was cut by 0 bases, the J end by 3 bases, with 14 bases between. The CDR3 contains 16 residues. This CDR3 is CASSVEGGGQTDTQYF. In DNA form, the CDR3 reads TGTGCCAGCAGCGTAGAGGGGGGAGGGCAAACAGATACGCAGTATTTT.

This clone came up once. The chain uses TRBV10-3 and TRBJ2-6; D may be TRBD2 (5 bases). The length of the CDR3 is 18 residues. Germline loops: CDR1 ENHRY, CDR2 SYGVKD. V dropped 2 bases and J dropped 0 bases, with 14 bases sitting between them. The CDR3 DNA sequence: TGTGCCATCAGTGAGCGGGGTCAGCTACGCTCTGGGGCCAACGTCCTGACTTTC. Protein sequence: CAISERGQLRSGANVLTF.

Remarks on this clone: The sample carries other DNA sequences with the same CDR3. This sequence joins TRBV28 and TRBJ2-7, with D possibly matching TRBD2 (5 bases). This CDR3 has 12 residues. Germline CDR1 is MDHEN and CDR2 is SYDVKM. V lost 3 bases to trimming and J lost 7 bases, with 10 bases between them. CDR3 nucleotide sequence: TGTGCCAGCAGTTTTCGGGGTGGAGAGCAGTACTTC. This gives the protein CASSFRGGEQYF.